This T cell receptor (beta chain) was captured in a study of blood T cells in healthy people across ages (dated by TCRdb to the mid-2010s). In the study overall: Template switching captured roughly one uniquely barcoded TCR beta cDNA molecule per two T cells in model experiments. Age-related changes in TCR beta repertoire diversity were measured in the study by deep sequencing normalized with unique cDNA molecular identifiers. The donors were split into four age groups: young (average around 16 years), middle-aged (roughly 42), aged (roughly 65) and long-lived (approximately 89). To avoid experimental bias, donors of different ages were spread randomly across the sequencing lanes. For two donors (one aged 18 to 29 and one aged 80 or older), the study analyzed two additional independent replicas of 1 million unique cDNA reads from the same blood draw. What the authors observed across the whole study: As age increased, observed TCR beta diversity per million T cells dropped in a roughly linear way, and a significant reduction was already evident by age 40. The long-lived group showed more naive CD4+ T cells, fewer expanded clones and increased TCR diversity than the aged group, suggesting age selection. There was a strong correlation between observed TCR beta diversity and the percentage of naive T cells measured by flow cytometry. Because profiling used bulk unsorted PBMCs, naive and antigen-experienced compartments could not be compared conclusively. Because donor CMV infection status was unknown, age-related changes in expanded clonotypes were potentially confounded. Estimates of total diversity from one million sequenced T cells were regarded as lower bounds and underestimates.

V is pruned by 2 bases and J by 3 bases, leaving 4 bases of the junction without a gene match. The CDR3 covers 16 residues, taking in both the cysteine and the phenylalanine. Solely the CDR3 DNA is kept, with 48 bases framed from the first base. Per the germline V gene, MGHDK is the CDR1 and SYGVNS is the CDR2. This clonotype was seen a few times. Its antigen is unknown. No much larger clonotype is one base removed from it; base qualities were not supplied. The receptor library was made with 5' RACE. The sequencer was an Illumina HiSeq 2500. The second PCR ran for roughly 7 to 11 cycles and used a J-beta primer mix along with a sample-barcoded 5' primer. A unique molecular identifier was introduced onto each TCR beta cDNA molecule by a template-switch 5' adaptor carrying 12 random nucleotides. Each sample yielded at least 3 million CDR3-containing paired-end reads. The Mint cDNA synthesis kit, primed by a TRBC-specific oligonucleotide, was used to synthesize first-strand cDNA from all RNA. Following uracil-DNA glycosylase treatment, a first 18-cycle PCR with universal primers M1SS and BC2_uni_R was performed on all cDNA. The authors processed their data as follows. For normalization, 1 million high-quality reads, each with a distinct molecular identifier, were randomly selected from each sample. Instead of being binned into consensus sequences, reads that shared molecular identifiers were thrown out. CDR3 identification, clonotype clustering and error correction used MiTCR with a Q25 quality threshold and the strictest error-elimination algorithm. A nonparametric unseen species model with Euler transformation was used to estimate a lower bound on total TCR beta diversity. TCRdb reran the public reads through fastp at Q25 and MiXCR, keeping productive beta chains. Every CDR3 protein is listed once, alongside the most common genes and DNA of its rows. The V and J calls follow TCRdb's processing rather than the paper's. The sample contains some 1.5 million distinct CDR3 sequences, roughly 27% of them found a single time. The ten largest clonotypes hold about 7.7% of the sample.

The 35 to 40 donors, aged roughly 6 to 95 years, were systemically healthy Caucasian individuals from Russia. Ten milliliters of peripheral blood were drawn from each donor into EDTA-treated Vacutainer tubes. Ficoll-Paque density-gradient centrifugation was used to isolate PBMCs, with at least 6.5 million per sample. Total RNA, at least 6 micrograms per sample, was extracted from PBMCs with Trizol reagent. The percentages of naive CD45RAhigh/CD27high T cells were determined by flow cytometry on a PBMC aliquot from every donor. The material sequenced was blood. This chain is built from TRBV25-1 and TRBJ2-5; a stretch of 12 junction bases matches TRBD1. The sequence derives from a woman aged 25 to 39 in good health. Read as DNA, the sequence is TGTGCCAGCAGTGAAGTGGGACAGGGGGCTGAAGAGACCCAGTACTTC. Translated, this gives CASSEVGQGAEETQYF.